This passage covers 21 T cell receptor beta chains from one sample sequenced in a study of T cells in Graves' hyperthyroidism and ophthalmopathy. Researchers amplified the TCR beta CDR3 regions from RNA transcripts. HTBI primers drove first-round RT-PCR of the TCR CDR3. TCRdb re-called the multiplex PCR reads with MiXCR, one entry per CDR3 protein. The sample lists hundreds of thousands of distinct CDR3 sequences, roughly 20% occurring once. The sample taken for sequencing was blood. The receptors here all came from a man aged 25-45 years with Graves' ophthalmopathy.

Only a few counts were recorded for this clonotype. CDR3 sequence (DNA): TGTGCCAGCAGTCCACAGGGGATGTTGTGGGAGCAGTACTTC. This sequence encodes CASSPQGMLWEQYF. The chain links TRBV28 to TRBJ2-7, with 7 bases fitting TRBD1. Germline V lookup: CDR1 MDHEN, CDR2 SYDVKM. With 5 bases clipped from V and 7 bases from J, the junction kept 11 bases outside the gene matches. CDR3 length: 14 amino acids.

This chain joins TRBV4-1 and TRBJ2-3, with a possible D match to TRBD1 (7 bases). The CDR3 runs 14 residues. Trimming left V 1 base short and J 6 bases short, with 11 bases between. Germline V gene data show CDR1 as MGHRA and CDR2 as YSYEKL. DNA of the CDR3: TGCGCCAGCAGCCAAGGGCGGGACAGCGATACGCAGTATTTT. Translating gives CASSQGRDSDTQYF.

This clonotype appeared many times. The rearrangement links TRBV28 to TRBJ2-3; the D is unclear. V was shortened by 2 bases and J by 4 bases, with 4 bases between the two germline ends. Germline V gene data show CDR1 as MDHEN and CDR2 as SYDVKM. The CDR3 is 12 amino acids. CDR3: CASSLRADTQYF. DNA for the CDR3: TGTGCCAGCAGTTTAAGGGCAGATACGCAGTATTTT.

Ten or more counts support this clonotype. The chain employs TRBV11-2 and TRBJ2-1; D perhaps matches TRBD2 (5 bases). Germline V gene lookup returns CDR1 SGHAT and CDR2 FQNNGV. The CDR3 totals 14 residues. Trimming pared 2 bases from V and 7 bases from J, leaving 12 bases between. CDR3 protein: CASSLNPSGNEQFF. CDR3 nucleotides: TGTGCCAGCAGCTTAAACCCCAGCGGTAATGAGCAGTTCTTC.

The count of this clonotype is one. The chain combines TRBV3-1 with TRBJ2-2; 14 nucleotides match TRBD2. Germline loops: CDR1 LGHDT, CDR2 YNNKEL (reference sequence). J gave up 4 bases and V 4 bases, and 2 bases lay outside the gene matches. The CDR3 has 16 amino acids. The chain's CDR3 is CASSRGTSGSTGELFF. The DNA of the CDR3 is TGTGCCAGCAGCCGCGGGACTAGCGGGAGCACCGGGGAGCTGTTTTTT.

This chain connects TRBV18 to TRBJ2-5; perhaps TRBD2 as D (5 bases). The germline gives CDR1 KGHSH, CDR2 LQKENI. CDR3 length: 14 amino acids. Deletions cut 3 bases from V and 5 bases from J, with 13 bases between. The CDR3 is CASSPRSGFETQYF. CDR3 sequence (DNA): TGTGCCAGCTCACCTAGATCGGGATTTGAGACCCAGTACTTC. The full variable domain, completed using reference TRBV18 and TRBJ2-5, is NAGVMQNPRHLVRRRGQEARLRCSPMKGHSHVYWYRQLPEEGLKFMVYLQKENIIDESGMPKERFSAEFPKEGPSILRIQQVVRGDSAAYFCASSPRSGFETQYFGPGTRLLVL.

A note on this clonotype: The junction differs from germline at one of its ends, possibly a read error. This chain links TRBV20-1 with TRBJ2-1, with TRBD1 matching over 10 bases. CDR1 and CDR2 from the germline V gene are DFQATT and SNEGSKA (reference sequence). There are 12 residues in the CDR3. CDR3 sequence (DNA): TGCAGTGCTAGCTACCCAAAGGGGACAGGGGTCTTC. Amino acids: CSASYPKGTGVF.

This clonotype was observed many times. The rearrangement joins TRBV7-9 to TRBJ1-1, with D perhaps matching TRBD1 (5 bases). There are 13 residues in the CDR3. Germline CDR1 SEHNR, CDR2 FQNEAQ (reference sequence). V was cut by 4 bases and J by 9 bases, with 15 bases left in between. The CDR3 coding sequence is TGTGCCAGCAGCTCCTCCTTGGACATCCAAGCTTTCTTT. Translated: CASSSSLDIQAFF.

The V gene is TRBV12-3 or TRBV12-4, the J gene TRBJ2-3; TRBD1 agrees at 7 bases. The CDR3 runs to 13 residues. After removal of 5 bases from V and 7 bases from J, the junction contained 6 bases not matched to a gene. In nucleotides, the CDR3 is TGTGCCAGCAGTACTCAGGGGGTAAATACGCAGTATTTT. The encoded protein is CASSTQGVNTQYF.

V usage is TRBV20-1 and J usage is TRBJ2-1; D is ambiguous. V was pared by 4 bases and J by 0 bases, with 10 bases between. This CDR3 region has 14 residues. Germline V gives CDR1 DFQATT, CDR2 SNEGSKA (reference sequence). The CDR3 DNA is TGCAGTGCTACCCCCGACGGCTCCTACAATGAGCAGTTCTTC. Translation: CSATPDGSYNEQFF.

This clonotype was counted at least ten times. CDR3 region: CASSLGTGKGYEQFF. The CDR3 nucleotides are TGTGCCAGCAGCTTAGGGACAGGGAAAGGCTATGAGCAGTTCTTC. This chain connects TRBV13 to TRBJ2-1, with 7 bases identical to TRBD1. The CDR3 sequence is 15 residues long. Losses at the gene ends were 0 bases for V and 8 bases for J; bases not matched to a gene: 7. CDR1 PRHDT and CDR2 FYEKMQ come from the germline V gene (reference sequence).

This clonotype showed up just a few times. This chain links TRBV20-1 with TRBJ2-1, with D perhaps assigned TRBD1 or TRBD2 (5 bases each). V lost 0 bases, J lost 4 bases, and 13 bases lay in between. CDR1 is DFQATT, CDR2 SNEGSKA, per germline (reference sequence). The CDR3 length is 15 residues. Written as DNA, the CDR3 is TGCAGTGCTAGAGAGGGACCGGGACCTTACAATGAGCAGTTCTTC. Protein sequence: CSAREGPGPYNEQFF.

This clonotype was recorded at least ten times. The rearrangement joins TRBV11-2 to TRBJ2-7, with D unclear. The CDR3 extends over 13 amino acids. V dropped 0 bases and J dropped 2 bases, with 5 bases sitting between them. Germline assignment: CDR1 SGHAT and CDR2 FQNNGV. This chain's CDR3 is CASSLDRPYEQYF. The CDR3 coding sequence is TGTGCCAGCAGCTTAGACAGGCCCTACGAGCAGTACTTC.

The rearrangement joins TRBV20-1 to TRBJ2-1; 10 bases fit TRBD2. The J segment lost 5 bases and the V segment lost 3 bases, leaving 13 bases of the junction unmatched. CDR3 length: 17 amino acids. CDR1 is DFQATT and CDR2 is SNEGSKA in the germline V gene (reference sequence). CDR3 nucleotide sequence: TGCAGTGCTAGGGTCAGGGCTACTAGCGGGACCGACAATGAGCAGTTCTTC. Protein product: CSARVRATSGTDNEQFF.

The chain couples TRBV7-8 to TRBJ2-1; possibly TRBD1 for D (5 bases). Trimming pared 7 bases from V and 3 bases from J, leaving 16 bases between. CDR1 SGHVS and CDR2 FQNEAQ come from the germline V gene. The CDR3 runs to 15 residues. For the CDR3, the DNA is TGTGCCAGCAACCCGACAGCGCCCTTCTACAATGAGCAGTTCTTC. Translation: CASNPTAPFYNEQFF.

This clonotype was counted many times. This CDR3 reads CASSRLIGAGEKLFF. The DNA of the CDR3 is TGTGCCAGCAGTCGGTTGATCGGTGCTGGAGAAAAACTGTTTTTT. The chain employs TRBV12-3 or TRBV12-4 and TRBJ1-4; D unresolved. Trimming pared 5 bases from V and 8 bases from J, leaving 18 bases between. The CDR3 is made up of 15 amino acids.

The V gene is TRBV28, the J gene TRBJ2-1, with D maybe TRBD2 (5 bases). This CDR3 contains 14 residues. Germline V lookup: CDR1 MDHEN, CDR2 SYDVKM. V was shortened by 6 bases and J by 4 bases, with 13 bases between the two germline ends. CDR3 DNA: TGTGCCAGCAGCCCGGGCGAGGGATACAATGAGCAGTTCTTC. Translation gives CASSPGEGYNEQFF.

There are many counts of this clonotype. The chain combines TRBV12-3 or TRBV12-4 with TRBJ1-1; D unresolved. V lost 1 base and J lost 1, with 4 bases in between. This CDR3 has 13 residues. The CDR3 DNA is TGTGCCAGCAGTTTAGGGAAGAACACTGAAGCTTTCTTT. Residues: CASSLGKNTEAFF.

A note on this clonotype: A much bigger clone sits one base away, suggesting this may be a read error. This rearrangement joins TRBV6-1 to TRBJ1-1; 7 nucleotides align to TRBD1. The CDR3 is made up of 14 amino acids. CDR1 and CDR2 (germline): MNHNS, SASEGT. The trim removed 1 base at V and 9 bases at J, leaving 8 bases unmatched. CDR3 sequence reads: CASSEGQGGTKAFF. DNA for the CDR3: TGTGCCAGCAGTGAAGGACAGGGAGGAACTAAAGCTTTCTTT.

V gene TRBV7-9 combines with J gene TRBJ2-3; D remains ambiguous. V was cut by 5 bases and J by 2 bases, with 5 bases left in between. Germline lookup yields CDR1 SEHNR and CDR2 FQNEAQ (reference sequence). This CDR3 comprises 12 residues. CDR3 nucleotides: TGTGCCAGCAGCCACCACACAGATACGCAGTATTTT. Amino acid sequence: CASSHHTDTQYF.

This clonotype appeared many times. The chain combines TRBV12-3 or TRBV12-4 with TRBJ1-5, with D unclear. With 4 bases removed from V and 5 bases from J, the gap between germline ends came to 12 bases. This CDR3 region has 14 residues. CDR3: CASSSSRQDQPQHF. CDR3 nucleotide sequence: TGTGCCAGCAGTTCATCGAGGCAGGATCAGCCCCAGCATTTT.